This entry lists 25 T cell receptor beta chains sequenced from one sample in a study of blood T cell repertoires in COVID-19. Clones were read by immunoSEQ multiplex PCR, and TCRdb kept only the in-frame ones, dropping some. The top ten clones hold more than 3.5% of a sample with about 96,000 clones, approximately 90% of them seen once. The material sequenced was peripheral blood. These receptors were taken from a human donor with COVID-19, enrolled during active disease. The donor label of this sample is uncertain.

This sequence joins TRBV18 and TRBJ1-5; tentatively, D is TRBD1 (5 bases). CDR1 is KGHSH and CDR2 is LQKENI in the germline V gene. Trimming took 1 base from V and 0 from J, leaving 10 bases between them. This CDR3 region has 16 residues. CDR3 region: CASSPQGWGSNQPQHF. In DNA form, the CDR3 reads TGTGCCAGCTCACCACAGGGGTGGGGTAGCAATCAGCCCCAGCATTTT.

This clone was detected only once. This chain uses TRBV10-3 with TRBJ1-2; unclear D gene. V dropped 5 bases and J dropped 1 base, with 11 bases sitting between them. Germline V gene sequence: CDR1 ENHRY, CDR2 SYGVKD. CDR3 length: 14 amino acids. The CDR3, as DNA: TGTGCCATCAGTATGCGGGAAATTAACTATGGCTACACCTTC. Its protein is CAISMREINYGYTF.

The chain has TRBV12-3 or TRBV12-4 and TRBJ1-2; weak D call: TRBD1 (6 bases). The CDR3 contains 12 residues. The V gene lost 4 bases and the J gene lost 8 bases, with 11 bases spanning the gap. CDR3 nucleotides: TGTGCCAGCAGTTCAAACAGGGCAGGCTACACCTTC. Protein sequence: CASSSNRAGYTF.

The rearrangement uses TRBV5-4 and TRBJ2-5, with TRBD1 identical over 8 bases. The CDR3 spans 13 residues. J was trimmed by 5 bases and V by 4 bases; bases with no gene match: 4. The V gene's germline CDR1 is SGHNT and CDR2 YYREEE (reference sequence). DNA for the CDR3: TGTGCCAGCAGCAATACAGGGGGGGAGACCCAGTACTTC. This encodes CASSNTGGETQYF.

The chain combines TRBV7-9 with TRBJ1-1, with 9 bases fitting TRBD1. CDR3 length: 16 amino acids. V lost 2 bases, J lost 6 bases, and 10 bases stayed unmatched. The germline gives CDR1 SEHNR, CDR2 FQNEAQ (reference sequence). CDR3 nucleotides: TGTGCCAGCAGCTTAATCCTAGGGACAGGGCTCTCTGAAGCTTTCTTT. It specifies CASSLILGTGLSEAFF. Based on the CDR3 plus reference TRBV7-9 and TRBJ1-1, the full variable domain is DTGVSQNPRHKITKRGQNVTFRCDPISEHNRLYWYRQTLGQGPEFLTYFQNEAQLEKSRLLSDRFSAERPKGSFSTLEIQRTEQGDSAMYLCASSLILGTGLSEAFFGQGTRLTVV.

This clone occurred once. The chain is built from TRBV10-3 and TRBJ2-7; 8 bases map to TRBD1. The germline CDR1 and CDR2 sequences are ENHRY and SYGVKD. V was pared by 5 bases and J by 5 bases, with 8 bases of the junction left unmatched. The CDR3 length is 14 residues. CDR3 in DNA: TGTGCCATCAGTCGCGACCGACAGGGGAACGAGCAGTACTTC. Amino acids: CAISRDRQGNEQYF.

This clone was found once. The chain recombines TRBV27 with TRBJ1-3, with 10 positions matching TRBD1. The length of the CDR3 is 16 residues. J lost 10 bases, V lost 6 bases, and 15 bases had no gene match. CDR1 is MNHEY, CDR2 SMNVEV, per germline (reference sequence). The CDR3 is CASRKDTGTGERTIYF. The DNA of the CDR3 is TGTGCCAGCAGGAAAGATACCGGGACAGGGGAAAGAACCATATATTTT.

The J gene is TRBJ2-5, the V gene TRBV5-6, with D possibly being TRBD1 (6 bases). Germline V lookup: CDR1 SGHDT, CDR2 YYEEEE. V lost 3 bases, J lost 3 bases, and 6 bases lay in between. This CDR3 region has 12 residues. As DNA, the CDR3 is TGTGCCAGCAGCTGGACAGAAGAGACCCAGTACTTC. Protein product: CASSWTEETQYF. Variable domain in full (rest from reference TRBV5-6 and TRBJ2-5): DAGVTQSPTHLIKTRGQQVTLRCSPKSGHDTVSWYQQALGQGPQFIFQYYEEEERQRGNFPDRFSGHQFPNYSSELNVNALLLGDSALYLCASSWTEETQYFGPGTRLLVL.

The chain uses TRBV15 and TRBJ1-5; D not certain. The germline V gene has CDR1 LNHNV and CDR2 YYDKDF (reference sequence). CDR3 length: 12 residues. Trimming stripped 0 bases from V and 7 bases from J, with 4 bases between. CDR3 sequence reads: CATSRDQQPQHF. CDR3 nucleotides: TGTGCCACCAGCAGAGATCAACAGCCCCAGCATTTT.

The rearrangement uses TRBV12-3 or TRBV12-4 and TRBJ2-5; no definite D call. The CDR3 loop spans 12 amino acids. V lost 10 bases and J lost 2, with 11 bases in between. The CDR3, as DNA: TGTGCCACCTCACTAAATCAAGAGACCCAGTACTTC. Translating it yields CATSLNQETQYF.

The CDR3 protein is CASSQDPGRPPGDGYTF. The DNA of the CDR3 is TGTGCCAGCAGCCAAGATCCGGGACGACCGCCGGGGGATGGCTACACCTTC. V gene TRBV4-2 combines with J gene TRBJ1-2, with a weak D call TRBD1 (5 bases). Trimming removed 0 bases from V and 6 bases from J, with 20 bases in between. The CDR3 has 17 amino acids. Germline loops: CDR1 LGHNA, CDR2 YNFKEQ.

This clone has a handful of counts. V usage is TRBV6-5 and J usage is TRBJ1-4; D is ambiguous. The CDR3 is 16 residues long. The ends were cut back, 4 bases at V and 0 bases at J, with 12 bases in the middle. Germline CDR1 reads MNHEY; CDR2 reads SVGAGI. CDR3 bases: TGTGCCAGCAGTTCTCAGTATGATACAACTAATGAAAAACTGTTTTTT. It codes for CASSSQYDTTNEKLFF.

The chain recombines TRBV4-2 with TRBJ1-1; D may be TRBD1 (5 bases). This CDR3 is 17 amino acids long. The germline V gene encodes CDR1 LGHNA and CDR2 YNFKEQ. Trimming took off 3 bases at V and 0 bases at J, with 17 bases between the two ends. The CDR3 region is CASSHVGARPMNTEAFF. For the CDR3, the DNA is TGTGCCAGCAGCCATGTTGGGGCCAGGCCTATGAACACTGAAGCTTTCTTT.

This clone appeared once. The rearrangement links TRBV3-1 (or the pseudogene TRBV3-2) to TRBJ1-2; D ambiguous. CDR1 is LGHDT, CDR2 YNNKEL, per germline (reference sequence). Trimming pared 4 bases from V and 3 bases from J, leaving 15 bases between. The CDR3 runs 15 residues. The CDR3 loop is CASSRGDAGYYGYTF. The CDR3 DNA is TGTGCCAGCAGCCGGGGTGATGCGGGTTACTATGGCTACACCTTC.

The CDR3 region is CATRDRTLDTQYF. CDR3 nucleotides: TGTGCCACCCGGGACAGGACACTAGATACGCAGTATTTT. V usage is TRBV11-2 and J usage is TRBJ2-3; 8 bases are a match to TRBD1. The germline V gene encodes CDR1 SGHAT and CDR2 FQNNGV. The V segment lost 10 bases and the J segment 5 bases; nucleotides outside the gene matches: 8. This CDR3 region has 13 residues.

This chain joins TRBV12-3 or TRBV12-4 and TRBJ1-2; D may be TRBD1 (5 bases). Trimming removed 3 bases at V and 8 bases at J, with 13 bases between. The CDR3 has 13 residues. In nucleotides, the CDR3 is TGTGCCAGCAGTTTTAGGCGGGACGGCGGCTACACCTTC. Translated: CASSFRRDGGYTF.

This clone turned up a few times. This CDR3 reads CASSQDPGERVGTDTQYF. CDR3 in DNA: TGTGCCAGCAGCCAAGATCCGGGAGAGCGGGTAGGCACAGATACGCAGTATTTT. This chain joins TRBV3-1 (or the pseudogene TRBV3-2) and TRBJ2-3, with D perhaps matching TRBD2 (6 bases). V was cut by 0 bases and J by 1 base, with 17 bases left in between. Looked up from germline, CDR1 is LGHDT and CDR2 is YNNKEL (reference sequence). CDR3 size: 18 residues.

This chain uses TRBV6-6 with TRBJ1-1, with TRBD1 matching over 9 bases. This CDR3 spans 16 amino acids. J gave up 4 bases and V 6 bases, and 12 bases lay outside the gene matches. Germline CDR1 MNHNY, CDR2 SVGAGI (reference sequence). Here the CDR3 reads CASSLGQGGFGTEAFF. The CDR3 DNA follows: TGTGCCAGCAGCCTGGGACAGGGAGGGTTCGGCACTGAAGCTTTCTTT.

The rearrangement uses TRBV4-1 and TRBJ2-7; 11 bases map to TRBD2. The germline CDR1 and CDR2 sequences are MGHRA and YSYEKL. Trimming took 5 bases from V and 7 from J; bases not matched to a gene: 10. The CDR3 contains 15 residues. CDR3 sequence reads: CASSAVAGGLGEQYF. Written as DNA, the CDR3 is TGCGCCAGCAGCGCGGTAGCGGGAGGGCTTGGGGAGCAGTACTTC.

This chain joins TRBV6-1 and TRBJ2-7; TRBD2 matches 7 bases. The CDR3 length is 15 residues. V lost 2 bases and J lost 0; bases outside the gene matches: 4. Germline CDR1 is MNHNS and CDR2 is SASEGT. The CDR3 region has the DNA TGTGCCAGCAGTGAACCGAGGACTAGCTCCTACGAGCAGTACTTC. It translates to CASSEPRTSSYEQYF.

V usage is TRBV7-7 and J usage is TRBJ2-5; no firm D call. The CDR3 totals 15 residues. V was cut by 6 bases and J by 2 bases, with 16 bases left in between. Germline-derived CDR1 and CDR2 are SSHAT and FNYEAQ (reference sequence). CDR3 amino acids: CASSPNIQKQETQYF. The CDR3 nucleotides are TGTGCCAGCAGTCCAAATATCCAGAAACAAGAGACCCAGTACTTC.

This sequence joins TRBV7-8 and TRBJ2-1; 9 positions match TRBD1. This CDR3 comprises 14 residues. Germline V gene lookup returns CDR1 SGHVS and CDR2 FQNEAQ. J gave up 10 bases and V 5 bases, and 9 bases lay outside the gene matches. CDR3: CASSQLQGAVEQFF. Written as DNA, the CDR3 is TGTGCCAGCAGCCAATTACAGGGGGCCGTGGAGCAGTTCTTC.

The chain uses TRBV6-2 or TRBV6-3 and TRBJ1-6, with D maybe TRBD1 (5 bases). The CDR3 runs 16 residues. Trimming left V 4 bases short and J 3 bases short, with 13 bases between. Germline CDR1 and CDR2: MNHEY and SVGEGT. The CDR3 DNA reads as TGTGCCAGCAGTTCGGCCGCCAGGGACTATAATTCACCCCTCCACTTT. Translated, it gives CASSSAARDYNSPLHF.

The gene calls are TRBV6-5 and TRBJ1-5, with 11 nucleotides matching TRBD1. Germline V gene lookup returns CDR1 MNHEY and CDR2 SVGAGI. Trimming took 9 bases from V and 6 from J; bases not matched to a gene: 10. The CDR3 consists of 15 residues. The CDR3 DNA follows: TGTGCCAGTGGAGACGGACAGGGGGCATTTCAGCCCCAGCATTTT. Its protein is CASGDGQGAFQPQHF.

The chain recombines TRBV3-1 (or the pseudogene TRBV3-2) with TRBJ1-1, with a tentative D call TRBD1 (5 bases). The CDR3 is 14 residues long. Germline V CDR1 and CDR2: LGHDT, YNNKEL (reference sequence). With 2 bases removed from V and 7 bases from J, the gap between germline ends came to 14 bases. CDR3 loop: CASSQQRGFGEAFF. In DNA form, the CDR3 reads TGTGCCAGCAGCCAACAAAGGGGTTTTGGTGAAGCTTTCTTT.